Presented here are 10 T cell receptor beta chains from one specimen sequenced in a study of neurological immune-mediated disorders. TCRdb independently ran MiXCR on the 5' RACE reads; one entry per CDR3 protein. The sample yields 25,000 to 35,000 distinct CDR3 sequences, about 21% seen once. The material sequenced was PBMCs. These receptors all stem from a woman in her sixties or seventies in good health.

A single count supports this clonotype. The chain is built from TRBV19 and TRBJ2-6; no reliable D call. Germline lookup yields CDR1 LNHDA and CDR2 SQIVND (reference sequence). The CDR3 loop spans 18 amino acids. V was pared by 5 bases and J by 2 bases, with 19 bases between. The CDR3 DNA reads TGTGCCAGTAGTCCGGACCCCCCCATGGCCACTGGGGCCAACGTCCTGACTTTC. It translates to CASSPDPPMATGANVLTF.

This clonotype showed up many times. The chain couples TRBV15 to TRBJ1-1; unclear D gene. V dropped 0 bases and J dropped 1 base, with 3 bases sitting between them. The CDR3 loop spans 13 amino acids. Germline V gives CDR1 LNHNV, CDR2 YYDKDF (reference sequence). DNA of the CDR3: TGTGCCACCAGCAGAGAACGGAACACTGAAGCTTTCTTT. As protein: CATSRERNTEAFF. Combining the CDR3 with reference TRBV15 and TRBJ1-1 gives the whole variable domain DAMVIQNPRYQVTQFGKPVTLSCSQTLNHNVMYWYQQKSSQAPKLLFHYYDKDFNNEADTPDNFQSRRPNTSFCFLDIRSPGLGDTAMYLCATSRERNTEAFFGQGTRLTVV.

This clonotype ranks as medium-sized. J is TRBJ1-6 and V is TRBV21-1; the D call of TRBD1 is as the table states it, not checked on the DNA. TRBV21-1 is termed a pseudogene. The CDR3 spans 15 residues. CDR3 sequence: CASSLRDSVNSPLHF. CDR3 coding DNA: TGTGCCAGCAGCCTAAGGGACAGTGTAAATTCACCCCTCCACTTT.

This clonotype was seen many times. V and J are TRBV29-1 and TRBJ2-2; D might be TRBD2 (5 bases). V was trimmed by 6 bases and J by 7 bases, leaving 15 bases between them. The CDR3 extends over 13 amino acids. Germline CDR1 and CDR2: SQVTM and ANQGSEA. In nucleotides, the CDR3 is TGCAGCGTCGGGGTTCCTGGGGACGGGGAGCTGTTTTTT. It encodes CSVGVPGDGELFF.

This clonotype was counted ten times or more. V and J are TRBV5-1 and TRBJ2-7, with TRBD1 matching over 7 bases. The ends lost 4 bases at V and 1 base at J; junction bases unmatched: 5. There are 14 residues in the CDR3. The germline V gene has CDR1 SGHRS and CDR2 YFSETQ. This chain's CDR3 is CASSKGTVSYEQYF. The CDR3 DNA sequence: TGCGCCAGCAGCAAGGGGACAGTGTCCTACGAGCAGTACTTC. The entire variable domain, with the rest obtained from reference TRBV5-1 and TRBJ2-7, is as follows: KAGVTQTPRYLIKTRGQQVTLSCSPISGHRSVSWYQQTPGQGLQFLFEYFSETQRNKGNFPGRFSGRQFSNSRSEMNVSTLELGDSALYLCASSKGTVSYEQYFGPGTRLTVT.

J is TRBJ2-5 and V is TRBV12-3 or TRBV12-4; D may be TRBD1 or TRBD2 (5 bases each). V lost 3 bases, J lost 4 bases, and 15 bases lay in between. This CDR3 region has 15 residues. In DNA form, the CDR3 reads TGTGCCAGCAGTTTGAGGCAGGGAGTAGGAGAGACCCAGTACTTC. Its translation is CASSLRQGVGETQYF.

This clonotype appeared many times. The chain has TRBV7-9 and TRBJ2-7; D not resolved. The CDR3 is 11 residues long. The ends were cut back, 8 bases at V and 5 bases at J, with 10 bases in the middle. Germline loops: CDR1 SEHNR, CDR2 FQNEAQ (reference sequence). The DNA of the CDR3 is TGTGCCAGCGGGAAGGGTGACGAGCAGTACTTC. This gives the protein CASGKGDEQYF.

The sample holds many counts of this clonotype. The genes are TRBV10-3 and TRBJ2-7; D may be TRBD1 (6 bases). There are 15 residues in the CDR3. The germline V gene has CDR1 ENHRY and CDR2 SYGVKD. V was shortened by 9 bases and J by 1 base, with 19 bases between the two germline ends. CDR3 DNA sequence: TGTGCCATTTCCGTGTCAGGGGCCCCTTCCTACGAGCAGTACTTC. This translates into CAISVSGAPSYEQYF.

This chain connects TRBV29-1 to TRBJ2-7; D is uncertain. The germline V gene encodes CDR1 SQVTM and CDR2 ANQGSEA. The CDR3 sequence is 13 residues long. Trimming left V 2 bases short and J 3 bases short, with 11 bases between. The CDR3 DNA follows: TGCAGCGTTGAATGGCGGAATAGCTACGAGCAGTACTTC. Translated: CSVEWRNSYEQYF.

This clonotype was counted many times. The chain's CDR3 is CASSSHGGQGARNEQFF. The CDR3 bases are TGTGCCAGCAGCTCACACGGAGGACAGGGGGCGCGCAATGAGCAGTTCTTC. V usage is TRBV7-2 and J usage is TRBJ2-1, with 11 nucleotides matching TRBD1. CDR1 and CDR2 from the germline V gene are SGHTA and FQGNSA. This CDR3 is built from 17 residues. With V trimmed by 4 bases and J by 6 bases, 11 bases remained unmatched.